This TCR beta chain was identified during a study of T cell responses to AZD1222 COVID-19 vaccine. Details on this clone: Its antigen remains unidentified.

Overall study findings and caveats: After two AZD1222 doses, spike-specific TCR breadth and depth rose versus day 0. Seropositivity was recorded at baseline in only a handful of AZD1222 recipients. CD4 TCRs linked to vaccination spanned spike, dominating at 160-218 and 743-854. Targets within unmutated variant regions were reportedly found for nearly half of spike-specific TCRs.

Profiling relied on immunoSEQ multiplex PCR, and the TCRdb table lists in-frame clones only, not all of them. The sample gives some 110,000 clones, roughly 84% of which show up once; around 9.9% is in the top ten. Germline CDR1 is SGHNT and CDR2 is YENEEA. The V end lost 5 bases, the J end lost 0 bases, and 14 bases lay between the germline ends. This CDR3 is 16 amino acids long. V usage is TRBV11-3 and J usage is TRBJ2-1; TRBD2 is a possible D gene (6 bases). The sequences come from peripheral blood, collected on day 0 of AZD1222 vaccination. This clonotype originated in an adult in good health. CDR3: CASSPAGISSYNEQFF. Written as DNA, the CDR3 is TGTGCCAGCAGCCCCGCGGGGATAAGCTCCTACAATGAGCAGTTCTTC. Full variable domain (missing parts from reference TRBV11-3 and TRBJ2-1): EAGVVQSPRYKIIEKKQPVAFWCNPISGHNTLYWYLQNLGQGPELLIRYENEEAVDDSQLPKDRFSAERLKGVDSTLKIQPAELGDSAVYLCASSPAGISSYNEQFFGPGTRLTVL.